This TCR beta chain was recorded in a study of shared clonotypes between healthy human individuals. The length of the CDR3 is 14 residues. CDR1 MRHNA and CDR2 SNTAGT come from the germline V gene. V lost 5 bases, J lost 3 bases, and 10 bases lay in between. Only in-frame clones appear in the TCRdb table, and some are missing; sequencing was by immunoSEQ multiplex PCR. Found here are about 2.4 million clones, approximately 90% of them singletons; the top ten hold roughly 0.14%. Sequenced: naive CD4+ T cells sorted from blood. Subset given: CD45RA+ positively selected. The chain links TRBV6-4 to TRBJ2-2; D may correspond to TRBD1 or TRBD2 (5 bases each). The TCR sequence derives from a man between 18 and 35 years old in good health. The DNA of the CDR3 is TGTGCCAGCAGTTTGCAGGGACACACCGGGGAGCTGTTTTTT. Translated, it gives CASSLQGHTGELFF.